Listed here are 2 T cell receptor beta chains from one sample, sequenced in a study of CD8+ T cells in alopecia areata. Extracted RNA was reverse transcribed into cDNA, the sequencing template. Method: immunoSEQ multiplex PCR; TCRdb's copy keeps in-frame clones and lacks some. This sample includes 200,000 to 300,000 clones with no singletons; its ten biggest clones take up approximately 1.2%. Sorting relied on CD4, CD8alpha, NKG2D, NKG2ACE and other markers applied to pooled cutaneous lymph node cells. Sequenced input: CD4+ T cells sorted from a lymph node. These receptors were obtained from a C3H/HeJ mouse with alopecia areata. This strain's MHC haplotype is H2-k.

This clone was counted at least ten times. Any gene name here is a mouse gene name. Read data end 4 residues before the CDR3 end; the end is taken from the germline J gene. The rearrangement links TRBV17 to TRBJ2-2; 9 bases map to TRBD1. The CDR3 sequence is 16 residues long. Trimming removed 1 base from V and 4 bases from J; junction bases left unmatched: 4. Germline values: CDR1 MNHDT, CDR2 YYDKIL. The CDR3 DNA, read in part, is TGTGCTAGCAGTAGAGGGACAGGGGACGGCACCGGG. Translation gives CASSRGTGDGTG. The whole CDR3 sequence reads CASSRGTGDGTGQLYF. Using reference TRBV17 and TRBJ2-2 for the parts outside the CDR3, the full variable domain is DTTVKQNPRYKLARVGKPVNLICSQTMNHDTMYWYQKKPNQAPKLLLFYYDKILNREADTFEKFQSSRPNNSFCSLYIGSAGLEYSAMYLCASSRGTGDGTGQLYFGEGSKLTVL.

Concerning this clone itself: Germline and junction disagree at one end, which may indicate a read error. Gene names refer to mouse genes. The read terminates 4 residues before the CDR3 end, so the remaining end is supplied by the germline J gene. The chain is built from TRBV13-3 and TRBJ2-2; a possible D gene is TRBD1 (6 bases). CDR1 NNHDY and CDR2 SYVADS come from the germline V gene. The CDR3 covers 16 residues. The CDR3 bases that were read are TGTGCCAGCACTGATGCAGGGGCACGGAACACCGGG. It codes for CASTDAGARNTG. The CDR3 reads in full as CASTDAGARNTGQLYF.